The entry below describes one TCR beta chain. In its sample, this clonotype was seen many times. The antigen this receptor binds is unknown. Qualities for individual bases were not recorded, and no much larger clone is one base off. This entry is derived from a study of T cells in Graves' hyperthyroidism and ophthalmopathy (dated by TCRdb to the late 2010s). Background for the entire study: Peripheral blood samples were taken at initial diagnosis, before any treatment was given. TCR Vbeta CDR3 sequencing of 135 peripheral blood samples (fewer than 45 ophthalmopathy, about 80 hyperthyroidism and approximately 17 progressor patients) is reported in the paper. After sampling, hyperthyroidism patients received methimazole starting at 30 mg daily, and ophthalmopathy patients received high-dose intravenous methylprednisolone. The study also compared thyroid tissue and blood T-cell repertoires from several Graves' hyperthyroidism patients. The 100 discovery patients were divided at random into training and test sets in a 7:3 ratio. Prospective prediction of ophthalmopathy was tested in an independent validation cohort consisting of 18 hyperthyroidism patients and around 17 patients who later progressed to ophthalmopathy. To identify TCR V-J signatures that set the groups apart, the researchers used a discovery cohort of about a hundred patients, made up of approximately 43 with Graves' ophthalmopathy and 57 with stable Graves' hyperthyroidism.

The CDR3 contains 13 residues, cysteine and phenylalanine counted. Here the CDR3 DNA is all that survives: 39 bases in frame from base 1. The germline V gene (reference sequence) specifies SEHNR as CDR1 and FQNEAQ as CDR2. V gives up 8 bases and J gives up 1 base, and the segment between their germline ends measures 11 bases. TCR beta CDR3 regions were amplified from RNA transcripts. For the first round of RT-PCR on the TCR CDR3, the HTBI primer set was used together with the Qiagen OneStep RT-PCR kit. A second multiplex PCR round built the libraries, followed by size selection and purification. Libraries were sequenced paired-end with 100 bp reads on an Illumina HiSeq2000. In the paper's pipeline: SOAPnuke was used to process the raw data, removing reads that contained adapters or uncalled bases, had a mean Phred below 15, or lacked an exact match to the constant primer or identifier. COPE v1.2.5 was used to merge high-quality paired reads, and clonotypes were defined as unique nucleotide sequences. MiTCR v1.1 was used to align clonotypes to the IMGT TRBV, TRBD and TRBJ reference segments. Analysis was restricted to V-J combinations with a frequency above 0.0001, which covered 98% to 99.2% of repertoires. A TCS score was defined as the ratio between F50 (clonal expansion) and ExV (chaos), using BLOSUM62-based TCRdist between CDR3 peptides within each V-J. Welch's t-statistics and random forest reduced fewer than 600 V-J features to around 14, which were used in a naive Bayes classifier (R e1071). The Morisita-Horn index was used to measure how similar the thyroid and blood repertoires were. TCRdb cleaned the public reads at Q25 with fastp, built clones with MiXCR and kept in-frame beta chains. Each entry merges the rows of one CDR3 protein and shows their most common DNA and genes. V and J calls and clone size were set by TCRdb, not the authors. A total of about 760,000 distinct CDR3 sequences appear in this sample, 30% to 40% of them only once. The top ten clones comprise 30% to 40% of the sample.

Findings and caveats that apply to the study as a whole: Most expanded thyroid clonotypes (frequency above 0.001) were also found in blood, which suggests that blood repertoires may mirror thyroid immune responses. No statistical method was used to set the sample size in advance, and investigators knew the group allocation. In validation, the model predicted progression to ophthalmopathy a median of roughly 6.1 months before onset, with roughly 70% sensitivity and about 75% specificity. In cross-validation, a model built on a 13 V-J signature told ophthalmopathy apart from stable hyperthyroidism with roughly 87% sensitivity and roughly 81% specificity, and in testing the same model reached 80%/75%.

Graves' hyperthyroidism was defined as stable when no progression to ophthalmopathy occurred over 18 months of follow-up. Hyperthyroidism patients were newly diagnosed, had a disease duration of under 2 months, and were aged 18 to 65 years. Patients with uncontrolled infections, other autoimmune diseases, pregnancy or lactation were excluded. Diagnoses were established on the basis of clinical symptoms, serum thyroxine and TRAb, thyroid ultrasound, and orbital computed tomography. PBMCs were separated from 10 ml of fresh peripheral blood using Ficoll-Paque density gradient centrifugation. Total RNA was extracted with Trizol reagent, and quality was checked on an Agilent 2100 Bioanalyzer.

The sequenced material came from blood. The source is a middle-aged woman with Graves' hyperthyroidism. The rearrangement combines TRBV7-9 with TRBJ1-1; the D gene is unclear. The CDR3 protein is CASSKEENTEAFF. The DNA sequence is TGTGCCAGCTCAAAGGAGGAGAACACTGAAGCTTTCTTT. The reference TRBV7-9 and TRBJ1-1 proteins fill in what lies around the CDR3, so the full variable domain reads DTGVSQNPRHKITKRGQNVTFRCDPISEHNRLYWYRQTLGQGPEFLTYFQNEAQLEKSRLLSDRFSAERPKGSFSTLEIQRTEQGDSAMYLCASSKEENTEAFFGQGTRLTVV.